This TCR beta chain was recorded in a study of T cell responses to AZD1222 COVID-19 vaccine. The germline V gene has CDR1 MNHEY and CDR2 SVGAGI. V lost 2 bases to trimming and J lost 7 bases, with 14 bases between them. This CDR3 has 14 residues. Profiled with immunoSEQ multiplex PCR; TCRdb holds only in-frame clones, not every one. This sample has around 140,000 clones, with more than 85% found just once. This material consisted of peripheral blood, taken 28 days after the second AZD1222 dose. This clonotype originated in an adult who received the AZD1222 COVID-19 vaccine. The chain uses TRBV6-5 and TRBJ1-2, with D maybe TRBD1 (5 bases). CDR3 nucleotide sequence: TGTGCCAGCAGTTACCAGGCAGGGTGGGGTGGCTACACCTTC. Its protein is CASSYQAGWGGYTF.